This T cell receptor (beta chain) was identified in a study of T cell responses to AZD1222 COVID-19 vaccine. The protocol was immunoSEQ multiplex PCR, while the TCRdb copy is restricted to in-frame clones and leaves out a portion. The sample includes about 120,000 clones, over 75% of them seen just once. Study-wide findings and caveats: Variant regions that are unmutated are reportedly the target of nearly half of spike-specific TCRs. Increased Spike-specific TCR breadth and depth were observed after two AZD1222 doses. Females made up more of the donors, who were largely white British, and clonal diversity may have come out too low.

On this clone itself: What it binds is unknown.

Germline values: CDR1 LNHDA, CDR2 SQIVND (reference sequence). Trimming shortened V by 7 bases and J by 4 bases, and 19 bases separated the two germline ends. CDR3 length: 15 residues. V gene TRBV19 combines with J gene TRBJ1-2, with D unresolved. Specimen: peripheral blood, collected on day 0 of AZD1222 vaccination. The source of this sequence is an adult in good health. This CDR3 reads CASTQVGEHGYGYTF. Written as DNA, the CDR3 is TGTGCCAGTACCCAGGTCGGGGAACATGGCTATGGCTACACCTTC.